Below, 31 T cell receptor beta chains from the same sample are listed, as sequenced in a study of glioma-infiltrating T cells after dendritic cell vaccination. Time point meaning: after dendritic cell vaccination, including at tumor progression/relapse. Profiling relied on immunoSEQ multiplex PCR, and the TCRdb table lists in-frame clones only, not all of them. The sample has 50,000 to 60,000 clones; around 83% are singletons. Sequences were derived from blood, sampled after dendritic cell vaccination. These TCRs come from a human donor with glioblastoma.

As regards this clone: The sample has other DNA sequences that encode this CDR3 too. The chain employs TRBV5-1 and TRBJ1-1; 10 bases agree with TRBD1. This CDR3 is 14 amino acids long. After removal of 4 bases from V and 4 bases from J, the junction contained 4 bases not matched to a gene. CDR1 SGHRS and CDR2 YFSETQ come from the germline V gene. The CDR3 spells CASSLTGGVTEAFF. The CDR3 DNA reads TGCGCCAGCAGCCTGACAGGGGGCGTCACTGAAGCTTTCTTT. Full variable domain (outside the CDR3, taken from reference TRBV5-1 and TRBJ1-1): KAGVTQTPRYLIKTRGQQVTLSCSPISGHRSVSWYQQTPGQGLQFLFEYFSETQRNKGNFPGRFSGRQFSNSRSEMNVSTLELGDSALYLCASSLTGGVTEAFFGQGTRLTVV.

The chain employs TRBV18 and TRBJ1-1; D gene ambiguous. Germline V gives CDR1 KGHSH, CDR2 LQKENI. The CDR3 has 12 amino acids. Trimming cost V 10 bases and J 5 bases, with 14 bases left between them. CDR3 DNA: TGTGCCACCGCCCCGGAGGGTACTGAAGCTTTCTTT. Translated, it gives CATAPEGTEAFF. Combining the CDR3 with reference TRBV18 and TRBJ1-1 gives the whole variable domain NAGVMQNPRHLVRRRGQEARLRCSPMKGHSHVYWYRQLPEEGLKFMVYLQKENIIDESGMPKERFSAEFPKEGPSILRIQQVVRGDSAAYFCATAPEGTEAFFGQGTRLTVV.

The CDR3 coding sequence is TGTGCCAGCAGCCCGTACACTGAAGCTTTCTTT. It codes for CASSPYTEAFF. This chain connects TRBV7-8 to TRBJ1-1; no clear D gene. Germline assignment: CDR1 SGHVS and CDR2 FQNEAQ. V lost 5 bases and J lost 3, with 4 bases in between. The CDR3 is 11 residues long.

The CDR3 DNA reads TGCGCCAGCAGCTTGGTCACGGGTGGAAACACCATATATTTT. Its protein is CASSLVTGGNTIYF. The chain links TRBV5-1 to TRBJ1-3; no firm D call. CDR3 length: 14 amino acids. Trimming cost V 0 bases and J 3 bases, with 7 bases left between them. Germline CDR1 and CDR2: SGHRS and YFSETQ.

V usage is TRBV5-4 and J usage is TRBJ2-1; 9 nucleotides agree with TRBD2. The V gene's germline CDR1 is SGHNT and CDR2 YYREEE (reference sequence). Losses at the gene ends were 0 bases for V and 9 bases for J; bases not matched to a gene: 10. The CDR3 length is 16 residues. The CDR3 here is CASSLGTSVSHTEQFF. CDR3 nucleotides: TGTGCCAGCAGCTTGGGGACTAGCGTTTCCCACACTGAGCAGTTCTTC.

The chain couples TRBV7-6 to TRBJ1-6; D uncertain. The germline V gene has CDR1 SGHVS and CDR2 FNYEAQ. The CDR3 length is 14 residues. Trimming cost V 2 bases and J 6 bases, with 8 bases left between them. The CDR3 sequence is CASSLSTSNSPLHF. The CDR3 coding sequence is TGTGCCAGCAGCTTAAGTACGAGTAATTCACCCCTCCACTTT. Based on the CDR3 plus reference TRBV7-6 and TRBJ1-6, the full variable domain is GAGVSQSPRYKVTKRGQDVALRCDPISGHVSLYWYRQALGQGPEFLTYFNYEAQQDKSGLPNDRFSAERPEGSISTLTIQRTEQRDSAMYRCASSLSTSNSPLHFGNGTRLTVT.

The chain links TRBV4-1 to TRBJ1-3, with D hard to call. CDR1 MGHRA and CDR2 YSYEKL come from the germline V gene. Trimming took off 0 bases at V and 3 bases at J, with 15 bases between the two ends. The CDR3 has 17 residues. CDR3 nucleotides: TGCGCCAGCAGCCAAGATCCCGGGCGGGGAGTTGGAAACACCATATATTTT. This sequence encodes CASSQDPGRGVGNTIYF.

This chain links TRBV25-1 with TRBJ2-2; TRBD2 might be the D (5 bases). V lost 3 bases to trimming and J lost 4 bases, with 21 bases between them. The CDR3 has 18 amino acids. The germline V gene encodes CDR1 MGHDK and CDR2 SYGVNS. The CDR3 nucleotides read TGTGCCAGCAGTGATATTCAGCCGGCGGGTCCCCCCACCGGGGAGCTGTTTTTT. Translation: CASSDIQPAGPPTGELFF.

V usage is TRBV5-6 and J usage is TRBJ2-1, with D possibly TRBD2 on 6 matching bases. This CDR3 is 15 amino acids long. The V end was cut by 4 bases, the J end by 4 bases, with 15 bases between. Germline V gene data show CDR1 as SGHDT and CDR2 as YYEEEE. The CDR3 reads CASSNRLERYNEQFF. Written as DNA, the CDR3 is TGTGCCAGCAGCAATCGACTAGAGAGATACAATGAGCAGTTCTTC. The whole variable domain, remainder taken from reference TRBV5-6 and TRBJ2-1, is DAGVTQSPTHLIKTRGQQVTLRCSPKSGHDTVSWYQQALGQGPQFIFQYYEEEERQRGNFPDRFSGHQFPNYSSELNVNALLLGDSALYLCASSNRLERYNEQFFGPGTRLTVL.

This clone was seen a single time. The chain links TRBV4-1 to TRBJ1-1, with D possibly matching TRBD1 (5 bases). V lost 2 bases to trimming and J lost 0 bases, with 10 bases between them. This CDR3 is 15 amino acids long. Germline V gene lookup returns CDR1 MGHRA and CDR2 YSYEKL. Here the CDR3 reads CASSQISGLNTEAFF. CDR3 sequence (DNA): TGCGCCAGCAGCCAAATTTCAGGGTTGAACACTGAAGCTTTCTTT.

This clone is a singleton in its sample. The chain carries TRBV30 and TRBJ1-1; D perhaps matches TRBD1 (6 bases). V shed 8 bases and J shed 0 bases, with 10 bases lying between them. Per germline, CDR1 GTSNPN and CDR2 SVGIG (reference sequence). This CDR3 has 12 residues. The CDR3 coding sequence is TGTGCCAGCCACAGGGTGAACACTGAAGCTTTCTTT. Encoded protein: CASHRVNTEAFF.

This clone appeared once. The chain is built from TRBV23-1 and TRBJ1-1; 7 positions match TRBD1. TRBV23-1 is given ORF status, its function remaining uncertain. CDR3 length: 16 amino acids. Trimming took 2 bases from V and 9 from J; bases not matched to a gene: 15. The CDR3 DNA reads TGCGCCAGCAGTCAAATGGCGGGACAGAAACCTACTAAAGCTTTCTTT. Its protein product is CASSQMAGQKPTKAFF.

This chain joins TRBV7-2 and TRBJ2-5; D is perhaps TRBD1 (5 bases). Trimming shortened V by 1 base and J by 5 bases, and 14 bases separated the two germline ends. Germline V CDR1 and CDR2: SGHTA, FQGNSA. The CDR3 loop spans 15 amino acids. The CDR3 sequence: CASSLVRRAVETQYF. CDR3 nucleotides: TGTGCCAGCAGCTTAGTTCGCAGGGCGGTGGAGACCCAGTACTTC.

J is TRBJ2-1 and V is TRBV4-1; the match to TRBD2 covers 8 bases. From germline, CDR1 is MGHRA and CDR2 YSYEKL. The CDR3 contains 14 residues. Trimming cost V 3 bases and J 9 bases; bases outside gene matches: 7. The chain's CDR3 is CASSQVGRGGEQFF. In DNA form, the CDR3 reads TGCGCCAGCAGCCAGGTCGGGAGGGGCGGTGAGCAGTTCTTC.

The chain employs TRBV30 and TRBJ1-2, with 10 bases aligning to TRBD1. CDR3 length: 15 residues. Germline V gene data show CDR1 as GTSNPN and CDR2 as SVGIG (reference sequence). With V trimmed by 0 bases and J by 7 bases, 8 bases remained unmatched. CDR3 protein: CAWSVLTGGAGGYTF. The CDR3 region has the DNA TGTGCCTGGAGTGTTCTGACAGGGGGCGCGGGTGGCTACACCTTC.

This clone was seen only a few times. V is TRBV10-2 and J is TRBJ1-4; 9 bases are shared with TRBD1. The germline V gene has CDR1 WSHSY and CDR2 SAAADI. J was trimmed by 6 bases and V by 6 bases; bases with no gene match: 5. CDR3 length: 14 amino acids. The CDR3, as DNA: TGCGCCAGCAGGGGGACAGGGAGGGATGAAAAACTGTTTTTT. Its translation is CASRGTGRDEKLFF.

This clone has just a few counts. The genes are TRBV19 and TRBJ1-6; D remains unclear. CDR3 length: 15 residues. Trimming pared 7 bases from V and 2 bases from J, leaving 12 bases between. Germline V gene data show CDR1 as LNHDA and CDR2 as SQIVND (reference sequence). The CDR3 nucleotides read TGTGCCAGTAACCCTCAGATGACCTATAATTCACCCCTCCACTTT. Its protein product is CASNPQMTYNSPLHF.

CDR3 bases: TGTGCCAGCAGAGCCAGGGCCAAGCAAGAGACCCAGTACTTC. Translating gives CASRARAKQETQYF. The rearrangement joins TRBV2 to TRBJ2-5; D might be TRBD1 (5 bases). Germline V lookup: CDR1 SNHLY, CDR2 FYNNEI. Trimming shortened V by 6 bases and J by 2 bases, and 13 bases separated the two germline ends. The CDR3 sequence is 14 residues long.

This chain uses TRBV4-3 with TRBJ1-2; the match to TRBD1 covers 11 bases. V shed 7 bases and J 4 bases; nucleotides not matched to a gene: 8. This CDR3 is 15 amino acids long. Germline V lookup: CDR1 LGHNA, CDR2 YSLEER. The CDR3 loop reads CASTPGQGEPYGYTF. For the CDR3, the DNA is TGCGCCAGCACCCCGGGACAGGGGGAACCCTATGGCTACACCTTC.

V is TRBV11-1 and J is TRBJ1-2; 7 bases map to TRBD1. The CDR3 loop spans 14 amino acids. V dropped 5 bases and J dropped 0; count of bases not matched to a gene: 3. Germline CDR1 SGHAT, CDR2 FQDESV (reference sequence). The CDR3 here is CASSGDSSNYGYTF. The CDR3 nucleotides read TGTGCCAGCAGCGGGGACAGCTCTAACTATGGCTACACCTTC.

This chain connects TRBV6-5 to TRBJ2-5; a possible D gene is TRBD1 (6 bases). The J call may be in error: the DNA end matches TRBJ2-7 better. The CDR3 consists of 14 residues. The germline V gene encodes CDR1 MNHEY and CDR2 SVGAGI. CDR3 DNA: TGTGCCAGCAGTTACGGCAGGGGTTCCTACGAGCAGTACTTC. Amino acid sequence: CASSYGRGSYEQYF.

The chain has TRBV6-1 and TRBJ1-5; D not resolved. V lost 5 bases, J lost 9 bases, and 8 bases lay in between. The CDR3 consists of 11 residues. Germline values: CDR1 MNHNS, CDR2 SASEGT. Here the CDR3 DNA reads TGTGCCAGCAGTCGGGAGTTGCCCCAGCATTTT. Encoded protein: CASSRELPQHF.

V usage is TRBV5-6 and J usage is TRBJ2-3; 9 bases agree with TRBD2. V lost 3 bases to trimming and J lost 2 bases; unmatched junction nucleotides: 7. Germline CDR1 is SGHDT and CDR2 is YYEEEE. The CDR3 spans 16 residues. The CDR3 is CASSSGGGGDTDTQYF. CDR3 coding DNA: TGTGCCAGCAGCTCAGGCGGCGGGGGGGACACAGATACGCAGTATTTT.

CDR3 in amino acids: CASSEGLAGYNEQFF. The CDR3 nucleotides are TGTGCCAGCAGTGAAGGACTAGCGGGGTACAATGAGCAGTTCTTC. This rearrangement joins TRBV6-1 to TRBJ2-1; 11 bases fit TRBD2. The CDR3 length is 15 residues. J lost 4 bases, V lost 1 base, and 0 bases had no gene match. Per germline, CDR1 MNHNS and CDR2 SASEGT.

The rearrangement joins TRBV7-2 to TRBJ1-5, with a tentative D call TRBD1 (6 bases). In germline, CDR1 is SGHTA, CDR2 FQGNSA. The V end lost 5 bases, the J end lost 0 bases, and 14 bases lay between the germline ends. The CDR3 is made up of 16 amino acids. The chain's CDR3 is CASSPRGGYSNQPQHF. The CDR3 nucleotides read TGTGCCAGCAGCCCGAGGGGGGGGTATAGCAATCAGCCCCAGCATTTT.

J is TRBJ2-5 and V is TRBV6-1; D is undetermined. V lost 4 bases to trimming and J lost 1 base, with 7 bases between them. CDR3 length equals 13 residues. The germline V gene encodes CDR1 MNHNS and CDR2 SASEGT. The CDR3 loop reads CASSVQPQETQYF. As DNA, the CDR3 is TGTGCCAGCAGTGTACAACCCCAAGAGACCCAGTACTTC.

J is TRBJ1-1 and V is TRBV11-2; 8 positions match TRBD1. CDR3 length: 14 residues. The germline CDR1 and CDR2 sequences are SGHAT and FQNNGV. With V trimmed by 4 bases and J by 6 bases, 7 bases remained unmatched. The CDR3 sequence is CASSSTGVFPEAFF. CDR3 DNA sequence: TGTGCCAGCAGCTCGACAGGGGTTTTTCCTGAAGCTTTCTTT. The full variable domain, rest sourced from reference TRBV11-2 and TRBJ1-1, is EAGVAQSPRYKIIEKRQSVAFWCNPISGHATLYWYQQILGQGPKLLIQFQNNGVVDDSQLPKDRFSAERLKGVDSTLKIQPAKLEDSAVYLCASSSTGVFPEAFFGQGTRLTVV.

The V gene is TRBV19, the J gene TRBJ2-7; 7 nucleotides line up with TRBD1. From germline, CDR1 is LNHDA and CDR2 SQIVND (reference sequence). The CDR3 loop spans 14 amino acids. With V trimmed by 7 bases and J by 3 bases, 9 bases remained unmatched. The CDR3: CASIRTGTNYEQYF. In DNA, the CDR3 is TGTGCCAGTATCCGGACAGGTACTAACTACGAGCAGTACTTC.

The V and J genes are TRBV29-1 and TRBJ1-4; TRBD1 matches at 7 bases. CDR1 is SQVTM and CDR2 is ANQGSEA in the germline V gene. The CDR3 loop spans 17 amino acids. V lost 0 bases, J lost 3 bases, and 10 bases stayed unmatched. Here the CDR3 DNA reads TGCAGCGTTGAAGACTTCGGGACAGCTTCTCCTAATGAAAAACTGTTTTTT. It codes for CSVEDFGTASPNEKLFF.

In its sample, this clone was seen a few times. The genes are TRBV6-6 and TRBJ1-1; D might be TRBD1 (6 bases). This CDR3 has 11 residues. Germline CDR1 MNHNY, CDR2 SVGAGI (reference sequence). V was cut by 6 bases and J by 11 bases, with 13 bases left in between. CDR3 bases: TGTGCCAGCAGCCCTACAGGGATCGCTTTCTTT. It translates to CASSPTGIAFF.

J is TRBJ1-6 and V is TRBV11-2, with TRBD1 identical over 7 bases. The germline V gene has CDR1 SGHAT and CDR2 FQNNGV. The junction had 8 bases not matched to a gene; V was cut back by 5 bases and J by 4 bases. The CDR3 contains 16 residues. For the CDR3, the DNA is TGTGCCAGCAGCCGTACAGGGGCTACATATAATTCACCCCTCCACTTT. The encoded protein is CASSRTGATYNSPLHF.